This TCR beta chain is drawn from a study of OX40 agonist ivuxolimab in advanced cancers. Germline CDR1 and CDR2: SEHNR and FQNEAQ (reference sequence). CDR3 length equals 14 residues. The junction had 1 base not matched to a gene; V was cut back by 1 base and J by 4 bases. Sequencing was performed with immunoSEQ multiplex PCR; in TCRdb, only in-frame clones are kept and a portion is missing. The sample lists 20,000 to 30,000 clones, about 87% occurring once. In this sample, this clone turned up a few times. The receptor was derived from an adult with an advanced solid tumor such as melanoma, head and neck, liver or kidney cancer. Sequenced material: CD4+ or CD8+ T cells sorted from blood, taken in a trial of the OX40 agonist ivuxolimab. V gene TRBV7-9 combines with J gene TRBJ2-7, with 10 bases fitting TRBD1. CDR3 sequence reads: CASSLVDRGYEQYF. CDR3 nucleotide sequence: TGTGCCAGCAGCTTAGTGGACAGGGGGTACGAGCAGTACTTC.